A selection of T cell receptor beta chains follows, all from one sample in a study of blood T cell repertoires in COVID-19. Clones were read by immunoSEQ multiplex PCR, and TCRdb kept only the in-frame ones, dropping some. The sample yields 350,000 to 400,000 clones, approximately 86% seen once. Specimen: peripheral blood. Every receptor here comes from a woman in her fifties or sixties with COVID-19, enrolled during active disease. The CDR3 runs from the conserved cysteine through the conserved F or W. D genes are given only for firm matches. Some rows have no size entry. The others give once, few or many, or a class for an expanded clone.

clone_size,v_call,d_call,j_call,cdr3_aa,cdr3_nt
NA,TRBV5-3,NA,TRBJ1-3,CARSLFDPGTGNTIYF,TGTGCCAGAAGCTTATTCGATCCGGGGACTGGAAACACCATATATTTT
NA,TRBV20-1,TRBD2,TRBJ2-5,CSASTSGDQETQYF,TGCAGTGCTAGTACTAGCGGGGACCAAGAGACCCAGTACTTC
NA,TRBV7-3,NA,TRBJ2-3,CASSFPASGTDTQYF,TGTGCCAGCAGCTTCCCGGCTAGCGGCACAGATACGCAGTATTTT
NA,TRBV5-1,TRBD1,TRBJ1-4,CASSPPGTGWEKLFF,TGCGCCAGCAGCCCACCCGGGACAGGGTGGGAAAAACTGTTTTTT
NA,TRBV7-3,NA,TRBJ2-1,CANSFAGSSYNEQFF,TGTGCCAACAGCTTTGCGGGGTCCTCCTACAATGAGCAGTTCTTC
NA,TRBV30,NA,TRBJ1-2,CAWSGQGYTF,TGTGCCTGGAGTGGACAGGGCTACACCTTC
NA,TRBV6-2/TRBV6-3,NA,TRBJ2-1,CASSYVGGGEQFF,TGTGCCAGCAGTTACGTAGGGGGGGGTGAGCAGTTCTTC
NA,TRBV2,TRBD2,TRBJ2-1,CASSLRRSGLYHNEQFF,TGTGCCAGCAGTCTGAGAAGGTCGGGACTATACCACAATGAGCAGTTCTTC
NA,TRBV6-5,NA,TRBJ1-5,CASSYPSTGPNQPQHF,TGTGCCAGCAGTTACCCTTCGACAGGCCCAAATCAGCCCCAGCATTTT
NA,TRBV5-5,TRBD1,TRBJ1-1,CASSADRVKIDTEAFF,TGTGCCAGCAGCGCGGACAGGGTTAAGATTGACACTGAAGCTTTCTTT
NA,TRBV5-1,TRBD2,TRBJ2-3,CASSPGLATTDTQYF,TGCGCCAGCAGCCCGGGACTAGCGACGACAGATACGCAGTATTTT
NA,TRBV5-1,NA,TRBJ2-3,CASSLGDTIRSTDTQYF,TGCGCCAGCAGCTTGGGGGACACAATTCGAAGCACAGATACGCAGTATTTT
few,TRBV11-2,NA,TRBJ2-3,CASSLALGQDTQYF,TGTGCCAGCAGCTTAGCCCTAGGCCAGGATACGCAGTATTTT
NA,TRBV4-2,TRBD1,TRBJ2-5,CASSQKGQGEETQYF,TGTGCCAGCAGCCAAAAGGGACAGGGGGAAGAGACCCAGTACTTC
NA,TRBV11-2,NA,TRBJ1-1,CASSFSEDTEAFF,TGTGCCAGCAGCTTCTCAGAGGACACTGAAGCTTTCTTT
NA,TRBV14,TRBD1,TRBJ2-3,CASSQDLQTGGKNRDTDTQYF,TGTGCCAGCAGCCAAGATCTACAGACAGGGGGGAAAAACAGGGATACAGATACGCAGTATTTT
NA,TRBV7-6,NA,TRBJ1-2,CASSLTGSDFNGYTF,TGTGCCAGCAGCTTAACAGGGTCCGACTTTAATGGCTACACCTTC
few,TRBV4-1,TRBD1,TRBJ1-2,CASSPNPQGAGYGYTF,TGCGCCAGCAGCCCGAACCCACAGGGGGCAGGATATGGCTACACCTTC
once,TRBV6-5,NA,TRBJ2-7,CASLGLDIGNEQYF,TGTGCCAGTCTAGGGCTGGACATTGGCAACGAGCAGTACTTC
few,TRBV19,TRBD2,TRBJ2-7,CASSQGLAGEQYF,TGTGCCAGTAGTCAGGGACTAGCAGGCGAGCAGTACTTC
NA,TRBV25-1,NA,TRBJ2-4,CASSLQILAKNIQYF,TGTGCCAGCAGTCTGCAGATTTTAGCCAAAAACATTCAGTACTTC
NA,TRBV27,NA,TRBJ1-6,CASSRGTNSPLHF,TGTGCCAGCAGTCGGGGGACTAATTCACCCCTCCACTTT
once,TRBV18,NA,TRBJ1-6,CASSPGQNSPLHF,TGTGCCAGCTCACCTGGACAGAATTCACCCCTCCACTTT
NA,TRBV6-6,NA,TRBJ1-6,CASSPSRDTYDNSPLHF,TGTGCCAGCAGTCCGAGCCGGGACACCTACGATAATTCACCCCTCCACTTT
NA,TRBV27,NA,TRBJ1-4,CASSLTASNEKLFF,TGTGCCAGCAGTTTGACAGCCAGTAATGAAAAACTGTTTTTT
once,TRBV7-3,NA,TRBJ1-2,CASSPGREGGYTF,TGTGCCAGCAGCCCGGGGAGGGAAGGTGGCTACACCTTC
NA,TRBV19,TRBD1,TRBJ1-3,CATSQTGTGMGSGNTIYF,TGTGCCACTAGTCAGACCGGGACAGGGATGGGCTCTGGAAACACCATATATTTT
NA,TRBV11-2,NA,TRBJ2-1,CASCPLRGYAEQFF,TGTGCCAGCTGTCCCTTAAGGGGTTACGCTGAGCAGTTCTTC
once,TRBV6-5,TRBD1,TRBJ1-6,CASTNRGGSPLHF,TGTGCCAGCACCAACAGGGGGGGATCACCCCTCCACTTT
few,TRBV10-2,NA,TRBJ1-1,CASSESGGAAFF,TGCGCCAGCAGTGAGTCGGGGGGAGCAGCTTTCTTT